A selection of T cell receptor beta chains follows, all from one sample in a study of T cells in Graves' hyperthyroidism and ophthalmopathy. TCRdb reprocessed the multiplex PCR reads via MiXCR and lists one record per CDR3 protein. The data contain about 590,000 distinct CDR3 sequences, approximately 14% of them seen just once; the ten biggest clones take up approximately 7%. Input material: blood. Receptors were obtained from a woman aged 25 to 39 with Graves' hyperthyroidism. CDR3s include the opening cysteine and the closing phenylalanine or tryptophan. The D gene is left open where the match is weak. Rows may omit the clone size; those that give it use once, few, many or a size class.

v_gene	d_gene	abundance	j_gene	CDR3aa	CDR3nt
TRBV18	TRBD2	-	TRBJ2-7	CASTPGLANEQYF	TGTGCCAGTACGCCGGGACTAGCAAACGAGCAGTACTTC
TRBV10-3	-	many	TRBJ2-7	CAISPREYEQYF	TGTGCCATCAGTCCTAGGGAGTACGAGCAGTACTTC
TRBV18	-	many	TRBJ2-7	CASSPGAANSYEQYF	TGTGCCAGCTCACCAGGAGCAGCAAACTCCTACGAGCAGTACTTC
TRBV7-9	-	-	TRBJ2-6	CASMGQGLAGANVLTF	TGTGCCAGCATGGGGCAGGGGCTAGCTGGGGCCAACGTCCTGACTTTC
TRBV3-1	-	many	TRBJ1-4	CASSQARTGNEKLFF	TGTGCCAGCAGCCAAGCTCGAACAGGGAACGAAAAACTGTTTTTT
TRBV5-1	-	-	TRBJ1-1	CASRLTDTNTEAFF	TGCGCCAGCAGGCTGACAGATACGAACACTGAAGCTTTCTTT
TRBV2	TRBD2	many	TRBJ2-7	CAILEGASGSLKEQYF	TGTGCCATTCTAGAGGGGGCTAGCGGGAGTCTAAAGGAGCAGTACTTC
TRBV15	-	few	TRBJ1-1	CATSKWGNTEAFF	TGTGCCACCAGCAAATGGGGGAACACTGAAGCTTTCTTT
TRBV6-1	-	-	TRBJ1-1	CASTQYTEAFF	TGTGCCAGCACCCAATACACTGAAGCTTTCTTT
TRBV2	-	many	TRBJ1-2	CASSGDPNYGYTF	TGTGCCAGCAGTGGGGATCCCAACTATGGCTACACCTTC
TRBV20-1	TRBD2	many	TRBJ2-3	CSAPMGTSGSADTQYF	TGCAGTGCTCCGATGGGGACTAGCGGGTCGGCAGATACGCAGTATTTT
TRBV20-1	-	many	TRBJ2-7	CSAIDREPPYEQYF	TGCAGTGCTATCGATCGGGAGCCTCCCTACGAGCAGTACTTC
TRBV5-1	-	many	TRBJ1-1	CASSLTGGINTEAFF	TGCGCCAGCAGCTTAACGGGAGGGATAAACACTGAAGCTTTCTTT
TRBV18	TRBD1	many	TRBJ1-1	CASSPDRGVTVTEAFF	TGTGCCAGCTCACCCGACAGGGGAGTCACGGTTACTGAAGCTTTCTTT
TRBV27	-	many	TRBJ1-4	CASSYTHSEKLFF	TGTGCCAGCAGTTACACCCACAGCGAAAAACTGTTTTTT
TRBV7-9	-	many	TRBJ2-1	CASSLEAGLMYNEQFF	TGTGCCAGCAGCTTAGAGGCGGGGCTTATGTACAATGAGCAGTTCTTC
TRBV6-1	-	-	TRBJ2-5	CATSRISGAQETQYF	TGTGCCACCTCCAGGATTAGCGGAGCACAAGAGACCCAGTACTTC
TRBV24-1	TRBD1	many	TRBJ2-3	CATSDPSGQGTDTQYF	TGTGCCACCAGTGACCCGTCGGGACAGGGGACAGATACGCAGTATTTT
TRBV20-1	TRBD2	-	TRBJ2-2	CSARGLAGVKDTGELFF	TGCAGTGCTCGTGGACTAGCGGGAGTTAAGGACACCGGGGAGCTGTTTTTT
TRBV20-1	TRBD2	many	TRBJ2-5	CSARDPRTSGMVTQYF	TGCAGTGCTAGAGATCCTCGGACTAGCGGGATGGTGACCCAGTACTTC
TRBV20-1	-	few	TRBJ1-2	CSASGTADGYTF	TGCAGTGCGAGCGGGACTGCAGATGGCTACACCTTC
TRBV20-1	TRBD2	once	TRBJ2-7	CSARRLGLAGDYEQYF	TGCAGTGCTCGCCGATTGGGACTAGCGGGAGACTACGAGCAGTACTTC